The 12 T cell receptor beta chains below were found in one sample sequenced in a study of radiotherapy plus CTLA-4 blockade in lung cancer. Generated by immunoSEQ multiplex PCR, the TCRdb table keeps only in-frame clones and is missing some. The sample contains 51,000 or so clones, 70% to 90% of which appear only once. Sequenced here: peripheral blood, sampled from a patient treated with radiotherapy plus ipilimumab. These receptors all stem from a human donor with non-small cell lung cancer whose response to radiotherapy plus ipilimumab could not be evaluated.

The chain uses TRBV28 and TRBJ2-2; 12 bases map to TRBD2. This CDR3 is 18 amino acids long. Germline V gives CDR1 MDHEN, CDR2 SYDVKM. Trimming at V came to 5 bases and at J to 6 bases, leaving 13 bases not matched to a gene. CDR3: CASSPLAGGDSWAGELFF. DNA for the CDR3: TGTGCCAGCAGTCCGCTAGCGGGAGGGGATTCTTGGGCCGGGGAGCTGTTTTTT.

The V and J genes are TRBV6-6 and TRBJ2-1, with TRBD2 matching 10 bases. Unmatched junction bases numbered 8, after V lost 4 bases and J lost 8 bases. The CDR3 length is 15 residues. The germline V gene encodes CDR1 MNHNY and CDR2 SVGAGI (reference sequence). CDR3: CASSSPSGSFDEQFF. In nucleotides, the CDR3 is TGTGCCAGCAGTTCCCCTAGCGGGAGTTTCGATGAGCAGTTCTTC.

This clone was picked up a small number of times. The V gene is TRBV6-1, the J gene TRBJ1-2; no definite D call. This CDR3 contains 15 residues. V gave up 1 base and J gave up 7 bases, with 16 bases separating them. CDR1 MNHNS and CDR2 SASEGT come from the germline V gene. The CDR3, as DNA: TGTGCCAGCAGTGAAGTGGGGAGAGGGAAGATTGGCTACACCTTC. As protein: CASSEVGRGKIGYTF.

In nucleotides, the CDR3 is TGTGCCAGCAGGCCAAACTCCGGGACAGGGACCTCCTACGAGCAGTACTTC. Translation: CASRPNSGTGTSYEQYF. The chain couples TRBV28 to TRBJ2-7, with 9 bases matching TRBD1. The V and J ends lost 6 bases and 0 bases, in that order; junction bases with no gene match: 12. The length of the CDR3 is 17 residues. The germline CDR1 and CDR2 sequences are MDHEN and SYDVKM.

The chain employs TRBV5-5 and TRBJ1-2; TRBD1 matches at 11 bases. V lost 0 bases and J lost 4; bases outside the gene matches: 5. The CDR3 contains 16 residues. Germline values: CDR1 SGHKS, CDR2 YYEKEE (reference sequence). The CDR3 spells CASSLVPGQGGYGYTF. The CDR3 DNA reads TGTGCCAGCAGCTTGGTCCCGGGACAGGGGGGCTATGGCTACACCTTC.

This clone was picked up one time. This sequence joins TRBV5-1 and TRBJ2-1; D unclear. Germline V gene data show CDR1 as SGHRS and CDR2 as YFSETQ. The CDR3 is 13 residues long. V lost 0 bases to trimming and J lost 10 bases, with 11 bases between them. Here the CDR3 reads CASSLATRGEQFF. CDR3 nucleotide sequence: TGCGCCAGCAGCTTGGCGACGCGAGGCGAGCAGTTCTTC.

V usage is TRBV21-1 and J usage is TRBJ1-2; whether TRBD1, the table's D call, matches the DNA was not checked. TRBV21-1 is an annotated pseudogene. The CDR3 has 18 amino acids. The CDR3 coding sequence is TGTGCCAGCAGCAAAGTAGGCCCCCGGGACAGGGGGAGGAACGGCTACACCTTC. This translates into CASSKVGPRDRGRNGYTF.

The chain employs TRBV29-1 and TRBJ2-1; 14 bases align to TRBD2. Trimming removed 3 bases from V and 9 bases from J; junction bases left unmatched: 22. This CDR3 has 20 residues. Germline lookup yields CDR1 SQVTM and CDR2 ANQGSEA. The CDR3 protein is CSVDRLGGLAGAPELGEQFF. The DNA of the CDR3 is TGCAGCGTTGATCGCCTCGGGGGACTAGCGGGAGCGCCCGAGCTGGGTGAGCAGTTCTTC.

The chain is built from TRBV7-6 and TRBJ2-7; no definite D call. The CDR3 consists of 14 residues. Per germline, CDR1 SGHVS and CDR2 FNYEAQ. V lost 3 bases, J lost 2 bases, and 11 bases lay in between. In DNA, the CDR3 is TGTGCCAGCAGCTTGTATGCTACGGCCTACGAGCAGTACTTC. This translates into CASSLYATAYEQYF.

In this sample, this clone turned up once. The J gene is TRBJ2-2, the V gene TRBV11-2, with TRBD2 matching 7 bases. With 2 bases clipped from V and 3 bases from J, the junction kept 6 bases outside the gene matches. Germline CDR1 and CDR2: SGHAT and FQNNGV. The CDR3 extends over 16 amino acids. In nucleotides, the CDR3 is TGTGCCAGCAGCTTACGAGGGAGGGCCGACACCGGGGAGCTGTTTTTT. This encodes CASSLRGRADTGELFF. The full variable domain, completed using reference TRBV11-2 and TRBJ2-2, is EAGVAQSPRYKIIEKRQSVAFWCNPISGHATLYWYQQILGQGPKLLIQFQNNGVVDDSQLPKDRFSAERLKGVDSTLKIQPAKLEDSAVYLCASSLRGRADTGELFFGEGSRLTVL.

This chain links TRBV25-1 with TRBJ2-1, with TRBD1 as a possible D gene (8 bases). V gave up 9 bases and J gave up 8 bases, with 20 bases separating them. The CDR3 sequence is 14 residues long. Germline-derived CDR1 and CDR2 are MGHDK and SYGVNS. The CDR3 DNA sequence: TGTGCCAGTACCGGGACTACACAGGGGGATGAGCAGTTCTTC. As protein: CASTGTTQGDEQFF.

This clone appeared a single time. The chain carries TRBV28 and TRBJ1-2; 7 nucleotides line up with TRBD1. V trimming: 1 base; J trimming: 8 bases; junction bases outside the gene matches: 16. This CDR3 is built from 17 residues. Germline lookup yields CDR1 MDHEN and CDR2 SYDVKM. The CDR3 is CASSLSSLGRGYGGYTF. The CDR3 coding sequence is TGTGCCAGCAGTTTATCGTCCTTGGGCAGGGGGTACGGGGGCTACACCTTC.